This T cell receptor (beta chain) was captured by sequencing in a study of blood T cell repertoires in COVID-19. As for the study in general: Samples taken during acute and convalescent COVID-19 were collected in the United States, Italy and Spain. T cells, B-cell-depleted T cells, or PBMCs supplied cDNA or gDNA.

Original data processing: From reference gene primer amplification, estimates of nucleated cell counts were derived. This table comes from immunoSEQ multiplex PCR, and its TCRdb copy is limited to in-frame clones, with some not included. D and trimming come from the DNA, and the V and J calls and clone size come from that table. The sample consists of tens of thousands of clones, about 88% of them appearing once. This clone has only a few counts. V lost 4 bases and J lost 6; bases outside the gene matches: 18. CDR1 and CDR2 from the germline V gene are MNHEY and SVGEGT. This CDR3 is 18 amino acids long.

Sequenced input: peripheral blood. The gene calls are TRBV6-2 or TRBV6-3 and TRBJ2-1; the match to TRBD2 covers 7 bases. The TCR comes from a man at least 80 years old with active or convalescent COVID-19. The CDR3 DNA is TGTGCCAGCAGTTCGTTGATAGGGGTGGGAGGGCCATTCAATGAGCAGTTCTTC. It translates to CASSSLIGVGGPFNEQFF.